This entry lists 18 T cell receptor beta chains sequenced from one sample in a study of T cells in Graves' hyperthyroidism and ophthalmopathy. The TCR beta CDR3 regions underwent amplification using RNA transcripts as the source. First-round RT-PCR of the TCR CDR3 relied on the HTBI primer set. TCRdb called the multiplex PCR reads again in MiXCR, with one record for every CDR3 protein. The sample comprises roughly 580,000 distinct CDR3 sequences, approximately 13% of which are singletons, and 5.8% rests with the top ten. Sequencing was performed on blood. The receptors were sampled from a woman aged 25 to 39 with Graves' hyperthyroidism that later progressed to Graves' ophthalmopathy.

At least ten counts were recorded for this clonotype. The rearrangement links TRBV20-1 to TRBJ1-1; D remains ambiguous. Germline V gene lookup returns CDR1 DFQATT and CDR2 SNEGSKA (reference sequence). V was clipped by 5 bases and J by 6 bases, with 19 bases between them. The CDR3 contains 14 residues. The CDR3 reads CSARRRVREAEAFF. CDR3 DNA: TGCAGTGCTCGGCGACGGGTACGGGAGGCTGAAGCTTTCTTT.

This clonotype was counted only a few times. A much larger clone sits a single nucleotide away, making a read error possible. The chain recombines TRBV11-2 with TRBJ1-1; tentative D call: TRBD1 (5 bases). Germline V gene lookup returns CDR1 SGHAT and CDR2 FQNNGV. The CDR3 extends over 13 amino acids. The V and J ends lost 5 bases and 7 bases respectively, with 14 bases between them. This chain's CDR3 is CASSPGRAFEAFF. The CDR3 coding sequence is TGTGCCAGCAGCCCAGGGCGGGCTTTTGAAGCTTTCTTT.

This clonotype was counted between two and nine times. The chain links TRBV28 to TRBJ2-7; the D gene could be TRBD1 or TRBD2 (5 bases each). V lost 3 bases to trimming and J lost 2 bases, with 14 bases between them. Germline V gives CDR1 MDHEN, CDR2 SYDVKM. The CDR3 contains 15 residues. This chain's CDR3 is CASSFRTGTTYEQYF. DNA of the CDR3: TGTGCCAGCAGTTTCAGGACCGGGACGACCTACGAGCAGTACTTC.

The table lists this clonotype with many counts. The chain couples TRBV6-1 to TRBJ1-1, with 8 bases identical to TRBD1. J gave up 3 bases and V 6 bases, and 6 bases lay outside the gene matches. The CDR3 length is 14 residues. Looked up from germline, CDR1 is MNHNS and CDR2 is SASEGT. CDR3 loop: CASSPDRGDTEAFF. CDR3 DNA sequence: TGTGCCAGCAGCCCCGACAGGGGAGACACTGAAGCTTTCTTT.

This clonotype was detected ten times or more. V is TRBV7-2 and J is TRBJ2-3, with D maybe TRBD1 (6 bases). V was shortened by 5 bases and J by 2 bases, with 14 bases between the two germline ends. The CDR3 loop spans 15 amino acids. The V gene's germline CDR1 is SGHTA and CDR2 FQGNSA. CDR3 loop: CASSTQTGNTDTQYF. The CDR3 region has the DNA TGTGCCAGCAGCACTCAGACAGGCAACACAGATACGCAGTATTTT.

This clonotype showed up just a few times. The chain is built from TRBV18 and TRBJ2-7, with 15 bases fitting TRBD2. CDR3 size: 18 residues. Per germline, CDR1 KGHSH and CDR2 LQKENI. J lost 4 bases, V lost 3 bases, and 10 bases had no gene match. The CDR3 DNA reads TGTGCCAGCTCACCTCTCGCGGGACTAGCGGGAGGAGGATACGAGCAGTACTTC. Residues: CASSPLAGLAGGGYEQYF.

There are many counts of this clonotype. V is TRBV12-3 or TRBV12-4 and J is TRBJ2-2; TRBD2 matches 9 bases. Germline trimming cut 3 bases from V and 4 bases from J; bases unmatched to any gene: 12. CDR3 length: 18 amino acids. The CDR3 region is CASSFSSLRAGGTGELFF. For the CDR3, the DNA is TGTGCCAGCAGTTTTTCGTCGTTACGAGCGGGGGGCACCGGGGAGCTGTTTTTT.

The J gene is TRBJ1-2, the V gene TRBV5-1; unclear D gene. CDR1 and CDR2 (germline): SGHRS, YFSETQ. V lost 2 bases, J lost 6 bases, and 11 bases lay in between. The CDR3 contains 13 residues. CDR3 sequence (DNA): TGCGCCAGCAGCTTCGCAGGCAGAAATGGCTACACCTTC. Its translation: CASSFAGRNGYTF. The variable domain in full, with the rest retrieved from reference TRBV5-1 and TRBJ1-2, is KAGVTQTPRYLIKTRGQQVTLSCSPISGHRSVSWYQQTPGQGLQFLFEYFSETQRNKGNFPGRFSGRQFSNSRSEMNVSTLELGDSALYLCASSFAGRNGYTFGSGTRLTVV.

This rearrangement joins TRBV6-1 to TRBJ2-7; D possibly corresponds to TRBD2 (6 bases). Trimming stripped 7 bases from V and 6 bases from J, with 13 bases between. This CDR3 contains 12 residues. Germline V lookup: CDR1 MNHNS, CDR2 SASEGT. The CDR3 coding sequence is TGTGCCAGCACCAATGCCGGGGGCGAGCAGTACTTC. This sequence encodes CASTNAGGEQYF.

This clonotype was recorded at least ten times. The chain combines TRBV28 with TRBJ2-2; D ambiguous. CDR1 and CDR2 (germline): MDHEN, SYDVKM. The V gene lost 2 bases and the J gene lost 2 bases, with 0 bases spanning the gap. The CDR3 totals 12 residues. CDR3 protein: CASSLNTGELFF. As DNA, the CDR3 is TGTGCCAGCAGTTTAAACACCGGGGAGCTGTTTTTT.

Here the CDR3 DNA reads TGTGCCAGCAGTGAGACCCCTGGGGGGCGCACAGATACGCAGTATTTT. Encoded protein: CASSETPGGRTDTQYF. The chain has TRBV25-1 and TRBJ2-3, with D perhaps being TRBD1 or TRBD2 (6 bases each). V was cut by 3 bases and J by 1 base, with 14 bases left in between. In germline, CDR1 is MGHDK, CDR2 SYGVNS. This CDR3 is 16 amino acids long.

In regard to this clonotype: An end of the junction does not agree with germline; a read error may underlie this. Here the CDR3 reads CVISEGDGRYYGYTF. DNA of the CDR3: TGTGTCATCAGTGAGGGCGACGGCCGCTACTATGGCTACACCTTC. The V call is TRBV10-3, the J call TRBJ1-2; D is ambiguous. The CDR3 is made up of 15 amino acids. CDR1 is ENHRY, CDR2 SYGVKD, per germline.

This clonotype has at least ten counts. The rearrangement joins TRBV6-2 or TRBV6-3 to TRBJ2-3, with D perhaps matching TRBD2 (5 bases). Trimming took off 7 bases at V and 8 bases at J, with 22 bases between the two ends. CDR1 and CDR2 (germline): MNHEY, SVGEGT. This CDR3 spans 15 amino acids. This chain's CDR3 is CASTEASLATGTQYF. Written as DNA, the CDR3 is TGTGCCAGCACCGAGGCGTCCCTAGCCACGGGTACGCAGTATTTT.

CDR3 DNA sequence: TGTGCCACAGAAGGTAGCGGGACTACCTACGAGCAGTACTTC. Protein product: CATEGSGTTYEQYF. V gene TRBV6-2 or TRBV6-3 combines with J gene TRBJ2-7, with 8 bases lining up with TRBD2. Germline CDR1 and CDR2: MNHEY and SVGEGT. This CDR3 comprises 14 residues. Trimming took 10 bases from V and 2 from J; bases not matched to a gene: 10.

This clonotype showed up many times. This chain joins TRBV5-1 and TRBJ2-2; 8 bases fit TRBD1. With V trimmed by 0 bases and J by 0 bases, 1 base remained unmatched. CDR1 and CDR2 from the germline V gene are SGHRS and YFSETQ. This CDR3 spans 16 amino acids. The CDR3 sequence is CASSLAQGANTGELFF. Written as DNA, the CDR3 is TGCGCCAGCAGCTTGGCACAGGGGGCGAACACCGGGGAGCTGTTTTTT. The whole variable domain, remainder taken from reference TRBV5-1 and TRBJ2-2, is KAGVTQTPRYLIKTRGQQVTLSCSPISGHRSVSWYQQTPGQGLQFLFEYFSETQRNKGNFPGRFSGRQFSNSRSEMNVSTLELGDSALYLCASSLAQGANTGELFFGEGSRLTVL.

This clonotype came up many times. The chain employs TRBV28 and TRBJ2-1; D remains unclear. V was clipped by 6 bases and J by 7 bases, with 13 bases between them. The germline V gene has CDR1 MDHEN and CDR2 SYDVKM. The CDR3 totals 13 residues. The DNA of the CDR3 is TGTGCCAGCAGCCCCCCCCTTGGTAATGAGCAGTTCTTC. It specifies CASSPPLGNEQFF.

Turning to this clonotype: The conserved final phenylalanine or tryptophan is absent from the CDR3, which likely points to a read error. The chain couples TRBV30 to TRBJ2-1; a possible D gene is TRBD2 (6 bases). CDR1 GTSNPN and CDR2 SVGIG come from the germline V gene (reference sequence). CDR3 length: 15 amino acids. Trimming removed 5 bases from V and 1 base from J, with 15 bases in between. The CDR3 DNA is TGTGCCTGGCGGAGGGTGGTACATTCCTACAATGAGCAGTTCCTC. It translates to CAWRRVVHSYNEQFL.

This clonotype was counted ten times or more. The rearrangement uses TRBV5-1 and TRBJ2-1; unclear D gene. This CDR3 has 14 amino acids. Trimming stripped 0 bases from V and 0 bases from J, with 4 bases between. Germline V lookup: CDR1 SGHRS, CDR2 YFSETQ. The CDR3 region has the DNA TGCGCCAGCAGCTTGGACAACTCCTACAATGAGCAGTTCTTC. It is translated as CASSLDNSYNEQFF.